This TCR beta chain was documented in a study of blood T cells in healthy people across ages (dated by TCRdb to about 2015). With regard to the full study: Template switching captured roughly one uniquely barcoded TCR beta cDNA molecule per two T cells in model experiments. Age-related changes in TCR beta repertoire diversity were measured in the study by deep sequencing normalized with unique cDNA molecular identifiers. The donors were divided into four age groups: young (average approximately 16 years), middle-aged (around 37), aged (approximately 62) and long-lived (nearly 85). To avoid experimental bias, donors of different ages were randomly spread across the sequencing lanes. Using the same blood draw, the study looked at two additional independent replicas of 1 million unique cDNA reads for two donors, one aged 18 to 30 and the other aged 80 or older.

The donors were around 39 Caucasian individuals from Russia, aged roughly 6 to 100 years, who were systemically healthy. Each donor gave roughly 9.5 milliliters of peripheral blood, collected into EDTA-treated Vacutainer tubes. Ficoll-Paque density-gradient centrifugation was used to isolate PBMCs, with at least 7 million per sample. Total RNA, at least 6 micrograms per sample, was extracted from PBMCs with Trizol reagent. Naive CD45RAhigh/CD27high T cell percentages were measured by flow cytometry on a PBMC aliquot from every donor. The library was made by 5' RACE. Data came from an Illumina HiSeq 2500. A second PCR of roughly 7 to 12 cycles was run with a J-beta primer mix and a sample-barcoded 5' primer. A unique molecular identifier was introduced onto each TCR beta cDNA molecule by a template-switch 5' adaptor carrying 12 random nucleotides. Each sample yielded at least 3 million CDR3-containing paired-end reads. All of the RNA was converted into first-strand cDNA using the Mint cDNA synthesis kit, with a TRBC-specific oligonucleotide serving as the primer. Following uracil-DNA glycosylase treatment, all cDNA underwent a first 18-cycle PCR with the universal primers M1SS and BC2_uni_R. From the authors' description of their analysis: Each sample was normalized by randomly selecting 1 million high-quality reads, each carrying a distinct molecular identifier. Reads sharing molecular identifiers were discarded rather than binned into consensus sequences. CDR3 identification, clonotype clustering and error correction used MiTCR with a Q25 quality threshold and the strictest error-elimination algorithm. A nonparametric unseen species model with Euler transformation was used to estimate lower-bound total TCR beta diversity. TCRdb trimmed the raw reads at Q25, called clones with MiXCR and kept productive beta chains. Duplicate CDR3 protein sequences are folded into a single record with the most common DNA and genes. These V and J calls derive from TCRdb rather than the authors' analysis. This sample lists approximately 700,000 distinct CDR3 sequences; approximately 31% were detected once. Approximately 15% of the sample goes to the ten largest clones.

This clonotype was picked up a small number of times. There is no known antigen for this receptor. The junction shows a germline mismatch at one end, possibly a read error. From the cysteine up to the phenylalanine, the CDR3 has a length of 15 residues. Just the 45-base CDR3 DNA is kept, in frame starting at base 1. The germline V gene provides CDR1 SGDLS and CDR2 YYNGEE. Results and caveats for the whole study, not just this receptor: Observed TCR beta diversity per million T cells fell roughly linearly with age, and a significant reduction was already apparent by age around 36. Donor CMV infection status was unknown, potentially confounding age-related changes in expanded clonotypes. The percentage of naive T cells measured by flow cytometry correlated strongly with observed TCR beta diversity. Estimates of total diversity based on one million sequenced T cells were considered lower bounds and underestimates. Because profiling used bulk unsorted PBMCs, naive and antigen-experienced compartments could not be compared conclusively. Compared with the aged group, the long-lived group had more naive CD4+ T cells, fewer expanded clones and increased TCR diversity, suggesting age selection.

This chain joins TRBV9 to TRBJ2-6, with the D gene call left open. The source material was blood. The clonotype originates from a woman older than 75 in good health. Donor details come from another sample of the same person, matched by shared clones. The DNA is as follows: TGTGCCGGCAGCGCACAGAGCTCTGGGGCCAACGTCCTGACTTTC. Its amino acids are CAGSAQSSGANVLTF.